This TCR beta chain was identified in a study of blood T cell dynamics during melanoma immunotherapy. The table lists this clone with a count of one. This CDR3 region has 12 residues. The V end was cut by 1 base, the J end by 5 bases, with 4 bases between. CDR1 is SGHAT, CDR2 FQNNGV, per germline. This sample's time point: pre-treatment baseline. Only in-frame clones appear in the TCRdb table, and some are missing; sequencing was by immunoSEQ multiplex PCR. The sample lists about 15,000 clones, about 80% seen once, with under 9% in the top ten. The sample in question was blood, obtained from a patient treated with checkpoint blockade. This TCR came from a human donor with melanoma. The genes are TRBV11-2 and TRBJ2-3; the D is unclear. CDR3 DNA sequence: TGTGCCAGCAGCTTAGGGGTAGATACGCAGTATTTT. Translating it yields CASSLGVDTQYF.